Listed below are T cell receptor beta chains from one sample, sequenced in a study of graft-versus-host responses after intestinal transplantation. TCRdb's copy holds only in-frame clones and misses some; the assay was immunoSEQ multiplex PCR. This sample yields about 45,000 clones, of which roughly 90% are seen a single time; around 4.8% belongs to the top ten. Sequenced material: PBMCs, taken 524 days after transplant. These receptor sequences come from a human patient who received an intestinal transplant, so some T cells may come from the graft donor. Both conserved end residues are part of each CDR3. Each record gives: V gene, D gene, J gene, clone size, CDR3 DNA, CDR3 protein. A D gene is named only where the DNA matches it firmly. Part of the rows lack a size; the others show once, few, many or a class for expanded clones.

TRBV28	NA	TRBJ1-1	NA	TGTGCCAGCAGTTTCACCGGGCACACTGAAGCTTTCTTT	CASSFTGHTEAFF
TRBV9	TRBD2	TRBJ2-1	NA	TGTGCCAGCAGCGACGGAGCGGGAGGGCCGAATGAGCAGTTCTTC	CASSDGAGGPNEQFF
TRBV28	TRBD1	TRBJ1-3	NA	TGTGCCAGCAGTTGGACAGGGAGCTCTGGAAACACCATATATTTT	CASSWTGSSGNTIYF
TRBV5-1	TRBD1	TRBJ1-1	NA	TGCGCCAGCAGCCGGGAATACAGGGGGCTCACTGAAGCTTTCTTT	CASSREYRGLTEAFF
TRBV13	TRBD2	TRBJ2-7	NA	TGTGCCAGCAGCCCCGAGGGACTAGCGAACGACGAGCAGTACTTC	CASSPEGLANDEQYF
TRBV4-2	NA	TRBJ2-7	NA	TGTGCCAGCAGCCAAGTCCCGTGGGACCCGGGGTCCTACGAGCAGTACTTC	CASSQVPWDPGSYEQYF
TRBV5-1	TRBD2	TRBJ2-1	once	TGCGCCAGCAGCGTTAGCGGCGGGACTAGCCCGCAGCAGTTCTTC	CASSVSGGTSPQQFF
TRBV27	TRBD1	TRBJ2-5	few	TGTGCCAGCAGTTTAACGGGACAGGGGTTGAAAGAGACCCAGTACTTC	CASSLTGQGLKETQYF
TRBV6-6	TRBD1	TRBJ2-7	NA	TGTGCCAGCAGTTTAGGGACAGGGAAAGACGAGCAGTACTTC	CASSLGTGKDEQYF
TRBV6-6	NA	TRBJ2-7	NA	TGTGCCAGCAGGGGGGATGTGTACGAGCAGTACTTC	CASRGDVYEQYF